Listed below are T cell receptor beta chains from one sample, sequenced in a study of liver allograft versus peripheral blood T cells. TCRdb called the reads again in MiXCR, with one record for every CDR3 protein. The repertoire consists of about 12,000 distinct CDR3 sequences, with over 25% occurring once and the leading ten covering 2% to 2.5%. The receptor source for this set is a human patient who had a liver transplant. The T cells may come from the graft donor. The CDR3 runs from the conserved cysteine through the conserved F or W. A D gene is named only where the DNA matches it firmly.

cdr3_aa j_call d_call v_call
CASTPESVNEQYF TRBJ2-7 - TRBV28
CASSPRQYGNTEAFF TRBJ1-1 - TRBV7-2
CAISHRDRDNEQYF TRBJ2-7 TRBD1 TRBV10-3
CASSHGGRGLNQPQHF TRBJ1-5 - TRBV6-2/TRBV6-3
CASSPDTGELFF TRBJ2-2 - TRBV18
CASSIWNSPIHGYTF TRBJ1-2 - TRBV19
CSARQGWAGVGDTQYF TRBJ2-3 TRBD2 TRBV20-1
CASSLVPGHTPYSNQPQHF TRBJ1-5 - TRBV28
CASSPDRFYGYTF TRBJ1-2 - TRBV19
CSVAVRGADKGYTF TRBJ1-2 - TRBV29-1
CSALRTSGEETQYF TRBJ2-5 TRBD2 TRBV20-1
CASSSLDRPSYGYTF TRBJ1-2 - TRBV13
CSVLRSGEQYF TRBJ2-7 - TRBV29-1
CASSTRQGTYEQYF TRBJ2-7 TRBD1 TRBV19
CASSYGPADYEQYF TRBJ2-7 - TRBV6-5
CASSLRQGWNEKLFF TRBJ1-4 TRBD1 TRBV19
CASSSSARGGNEQFF TRBJ2-1 - TRBV28
CAWNPGLAGNEQFF TRBJ2-1 - TRBV30
CASSQGLAGGNEQFF TRBJ2-1 TRBD2 TRBV7-2
CASSPAAGNTEAFF TRBJ1-1 - TRBV28
CASSTRTEGQPQHF TRBJ1-5 - TRBV6-1
CSARDLNQPQHF TRBJ1-5 - TRBV20-1
CASSTGTPNNSPLHF TRBJ1-6 - TRBV6-6
CASSPGSSYNSPLHF TRBJ1-6 - TRBV28
CASSSHGVEGTEQYF TRBJ2-7 - TRBV6-2/TRBV6-3
CSALGTSGGERFGTQYF TRBJ2-3 TRBD2 TRBV20-1
CAWSGGASGQETQYF TRBJ2-5 TRBD2 TRBV30